Here is one T cell receptor beta chain with its context. This entry comes from a study of shared clonotypes between healthy human individuals. V gave up 1 base and J gave up 4 bases; unmatched junction bases: 4. Germline V CDR1 and CDR2: LGHNA, YSLEER. The CDR3 spans 15 residues. Data came from immunoSEQ multiplex PCR; TCRdb stores just in-frame clones and leaves some out. The sample carries some 2,000,000 clones, nearly 97% recorded once. Sample: naive CD4+ T cells sorted from blood. Subset indicated: CD45RA+ positively selected. The chain is built from TRBV4-3 and TRBJ2-1; 7 bases match TRBD2. The TCR sequence derives from a young man in good health. The CDR3 coding sequence is TGCGCCAGCAGCCAAGGTCAGCGGGGTTACAATGAGCAGTTCTTC. The encoded protein is CASSQGQRGYNEQFF.